One and the same sample provided the 20 T cell receptor beta chains below, sequenced in a study of CD8+ T cells in alopecia areata. The sequencing template was cDNA reverse transcribed from extracted RNA. Clones were read by immunoSEQ multiplex PCR, and TCRdb kept only the in-frame ones, dropping some. The table includes over 150,000 clones, approximately 56% detected once. Treatment noted: oral pan-JAK inhibitor, 5-10 mg twice daily. The sequencing used CD4+ T cells sorted from blood, collected at week 4, from a patient treated with tofacitinib. The receptors originated from a human donor with alopecia areata.

V usage is TRBV28 and J usage is TRBJ2-3, with D possibly being TRBD2 (6 bases). Trimming took off 2 bases at V and 0 bases at J, with 21 bases between the two ends. The V gene's germline CDR1 is MDHEN and CDR2 SYDVKM. The CDR3 sequence is 19 residues long. CDR3 in DNA: TGTGCCAGCAGTTTAACACGGCGCGGGGTGGGGACTAGCACAGATACGCAGTATTTT. Its translation is CASSLTRRGVGTSTDTQYF.

The rearrangement links TRBV27 to TRBJ1-5; 8 positions agree with TRBD1. The V gene end was trimmed by 2 bases and the J gene end by 0 bases; junction bases not matched to a gene: 6. CDR1 and CDR2 from the germline V gene are MNHEY and SMNVEV (reference sequence). CDR3 size: 17 residues. The CDR3 loop reads CASSLGGTGYSNQPQHF. The CDR3 nucleotides read TGTGCCAGCAGTTTAGGCGGGACAGGATATAGCAATCAGCCCCAGCATTTT.

The rearrangement uses TRBV5-4 and TRBJ2-7; 7 positions agree with TRBD2. The length of the CDR3 is 14 residues. The germline V gene has CDR1 SGHNT and CDR2 YYREEE (reference sequence). Trimming at V came to 2 bases and at J to 5 bases, leaving 7 bases not matched to a gene. CDR3 sequence (DNA): TGTGCCAGCAGCTTAGAGCGGGGTAACGACGAGCAGTACTTC. Translation: CASSLERGNDEQYF.

The chain uses TRBV7-2 and TRBJ2-1, with TRBD2 matching over 13 bases. This CDR3 is built from 17 residues. V lost 1 base and J lost 10; bases outside the gene matches: 10. Germline V gene data show CDR1 as SGHTA and CDR2 as FQGNSA. The CDR3 spells CASSLGGGTSGAREQFF. The CDR3, as DNA: TGTGCCAGCAGCTTAGGAGGCGGGACTAGCGGGGCCCGGGAGCAGTTCTTC.

This clone was seen a handful of times. This chain uses TRBV29-1 with TRBJ2-1; 9 positions agree with TRBD2. Germline V CDR1 and CDR2: SQVTM, ANQGSEA. The CDR3 consists of 14 residues. V shed 7 bases, J shed 6 bases, and the junction held 10 bases outside the gene matches. The DNA of the CDR3 is TGCAGCGCAAAGGTGACTAGCGGACCCAATGAGCAGTTCTTC. It translates to CSAKVTSGPNEQFF.

This clone appeared a few times. The chain employs TRBV4-1 and TRBJ2-3, with D perhaps TRBD1 or TRBD2 (6 bases each). The CDR3 length is 14 residues. V was cut by 0 bases and J by 6 bases, with 10 bases left in between. In germline, CDR1 is MGHRA, CDR2 YSYEKL. The CDR3 loop reads CASSQDQGRDTQYF. In nucleotides, the CDR3 is TGCGCCAGCAGCCAAGACCAGGGGAGGGATACGCAGTATTTT.

As for this clone: Sequence at one end of the junction differs from germline and may be a read error. The rearrangement joins TRBV6-6 to TRBJ2-1, with D possibly TRBD1 on 5 matching bases. CDR3 length: 10 amino acids. CDR1 is MNHNY, CDR2 SVGAGI, per germline (reference sequence). CDR3: CASRGLGSIF. CDR3 nucleotide sequence: TGTGCCAGCAGGGGGCTAGGAAGTATCTTC.

This clone was seen only a few times. The chain joins TRBV29-1 to TRBJ2-2; possibly TRBD1 or TRBD2 for D (6 bases each). This CDR3 region has 15 residues. Germline V gene data show CDR1 as SQVTM and CDR2 as ANQGSEA. V was cut by 7 bases and J by 4 bases, with 19 bases left in between. The CDR3 sequence is CSALGGTYFTGELFF. The CDR3 bases are TGCAGCGCCCTCGGAGGGACATACTTCACCGGGGAGCTGTTTTTT.

V is TRBV5-1 and J is TRBJ2-7; 10 bases are shared with TRBD1. J was trimmed by 3 bases and V by 5 bases; bases with no gene match: 5. The V gene's germline CDR1 is SGHRS and CDR2 YFSETQ. This CDR3 region has 14 residues. The DNA of the CDR3 is TGCGCCAGCAGACCGGACAGGGGGGTCTACGAGCAGTACTTC. This encodes CASRPDRGVYEQYF.

This rearrangement joins TRBV14 to TRBJ2-1, with D perhaps TRBD1 or TRBD2 (5 bases each). Germline loops: CDR1 SGHDN, CDR2 FVKESK. The ends were cut back, 3 bases at V and 6 bases at J, with 21 bases in the middle. The CDR3 has 17 amino acids. The CDR3 bases are TGTGCCAGCAGCCAGCGGGCAGGGAATTTCGAAGTCAATGAGCAGTTCTTC. Translated: CASSQRAGNFEVNEQFF.

This clone came up a few times. The rearrangement links TRBV6-5 to TRBJ2-5; D is unresolved. The CDR3 runs to 10 residues. From germline, CDR1 is MNHEY and CDR2 SVGAGI. The V end was cut by 8 bases, the J end by 7 bases, with 8 bases between. The CDR3 nucleotides are TGTGCCAGCGGTGAGCGGACCCAGTACTTC. Protein sequence: CASGERTQYF.

This clone was seen only a few times. The V and J genes are TRBV7-2 and TRBJ2-7; tentatively, D is TRBD2 (6 bases). In germline, CDR1 is SGHTA, CDR2 FQGNSA. Trimming shortened V by 5 bases and J by 0 bases, and 14 bases separated the two germline ends. The CDR3 runs 15 residues. Here the CDR3 reads CASSPRRAGSYEQYF. The CDR3 nucleotides read TGTGCCAGCAGCCCGCGGAGGGCCGGCTCCTACGAGCAGTACTTC. Full variable domain (remainder filled in from reference TRBV7-2 and TRBJ2-7): GAGVSQSPSNKVTEKGKDVELRCDPISGHTALYWYRQSLGQGLEFLIYFQGNSAPDKSGLPSDRFSAERTGGSVSTLTIQRTQQEDSAVYLCASSPRRAGSYEQYFGPGTRLTVT.

The gene calls are TRBV4-3 and TRBJ2-1; TRBD2 matches at 11 bases. The CDR3 spans 15 residues. The J segment lost 10 bases and the V segment lost 2 bases, leaving 7 bases of the junction unmatched. Looked up from germline, CDR1 is LGHNA and CDR2 is YSLEER. The CDR3 here is CASSQLLAGVGEQFF. The CDR3 DNA reads as TGCGCCAGCAGCCAACTACTAGCGGGAGTTGGCGAGCAGTTCTTC.

This clone has only one observation. V usage is TRBV25-1 and J usage is TRBJ2-7; D is possibly TRBD1 or TRBD2 (5 bases each). CDR3 size: 13 residues. The germline V gene has CDR1 MGHDK and CDR2 SYGVNS. Between the trimmed V and J ends, which lost 4 bases and 9 bases, there was a span of 16 bases. In nucleotides, the CDR3 is TGTGCCAGCAGTGGGCAGGGCATCGGAGGGCAGTACTTC. Amino acid sequence: CASSGQGIGGQYF.

As concerns this clone: At one of its ends the junction is not consistent with the germline gene, which may arise from a read error. The genes are TRBV6-5 and TRBJ1-2; D is uncertain. Per the germline V gene, CDR1 is MNHEY and CDR2 is SVGAGI. CDR3 size: 9 residues. The CDR3 DNA reads TGTGCCAGCAGTTTCGTCGGTCTCTTC. Residues: CASSFVGLF.

The chain recombines TRBV7-8 with TRBJ2-1; D is uncertain. The V gene lost 2 bases and the J gene lost 8 bases, with 25 bases spanning the gap. CDR1 is SGHVS and CDR2 is FQNEAQ in the germline V gene. The CDR3 has 18 amino acids. CDR3 region: CASSLPRPGIQVGDEQFF. The CDR3 DNA is TGTGCCAGCAGCTTACCTAGACCCGGAATACAAGTTGGCGATGAGCAGTTCTTC. Using reference TRBV7-8 and TRBJ2-1 for the parts outside the CDR3, the full variable domain is GAGVSQSPRYKVAKRGQDVALRCDPISGHVSLFWYQQALGQGPEFLTYFQNEAQLDKSGLPSDRFFAERPEGSVSTLKIQRTQQEDSAVYLCASSLPRPGIQVGDEQFFGPGTRLTVL.

The chain uses TRBV29-1 and TRBJ2-4; D ambiguous. Deletions cut 4 bases from V and 2 bases from J, with 6 bases between. From germline, CDR1 is SQVTM and CDR2 ANQGSEA. The CDR3 is 12 amino acids. CDR3: CSVGEPKNIQYF. DNA of the CDR3: TGCAGCGTTGGGGAACCCAAAAACATTCAGTACTTC.

The chain combines TRBV7-8 with TRBJ2-6, with D tentatively TRBD1 (6 bases). Looked up from germline, CDR1 is SGHVS and CDR2 is FQNEAQ. The CDR3 has 16 amino acids. V was clipped by 6 bases and J by 0 bases, with 12 bases between them. The chain's CDR3 is CASRGRGYSGANVLTF. In nucleotides, the CDR3 is TGTGCCAGCAGGGGCAGGGGTTACTCTGGGGCCAACGTCCTGACTTTC.

The chain links TRBV15 to TRBJ2-4, with 7 bases lining up with TRBD2. The CDR3 has 15 amino acids. After removal of 3 bases from V and 6 bases from J, the junction contained 8 bases not matched to a gene. Germline values: CDR1 LNHNV, CDR2 YYDKDF (reference sequence). The CDR3 is CATSRESGNINIQYF. The CDR3 DNA is TGTGCCACCAGCAGGGAGAGCGGGAACATAAACATTCAGTACTTC.

In its sample, this clone was seen a few times. The J gene is TRBJ1-1, the V gene TRBV15, with D unresolved. CDR1 LNHNV and CDR2 YYDKDF come from the germline V gene (reference sequence). The germline V and J ends were trimmed by 0 bases and 6 bases, with 8 bases remaining between them. The CDR3 consists of 13 residues. CDR3 amino acids: CATSRDYVAEAFF. The CDR3 DNA reads as TGTGCCACCAGCAGAGATTATGTCGCTGAAGCTTTCTTT.